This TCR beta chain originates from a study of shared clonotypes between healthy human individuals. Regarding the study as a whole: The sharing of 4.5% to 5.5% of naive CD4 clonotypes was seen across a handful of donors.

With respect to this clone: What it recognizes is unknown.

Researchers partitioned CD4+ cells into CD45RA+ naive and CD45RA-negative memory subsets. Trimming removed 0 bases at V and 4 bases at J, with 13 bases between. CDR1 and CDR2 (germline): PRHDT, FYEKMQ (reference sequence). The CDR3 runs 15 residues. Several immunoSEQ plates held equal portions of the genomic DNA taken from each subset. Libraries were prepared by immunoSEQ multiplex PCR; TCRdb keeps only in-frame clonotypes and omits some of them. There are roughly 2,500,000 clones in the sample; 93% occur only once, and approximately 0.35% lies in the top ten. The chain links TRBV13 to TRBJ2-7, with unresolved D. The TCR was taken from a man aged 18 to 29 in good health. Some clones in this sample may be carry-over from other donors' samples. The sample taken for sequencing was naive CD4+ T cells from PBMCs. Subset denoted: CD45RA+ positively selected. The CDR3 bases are TGTGCCAGCAGCTTAGGGGGGATTAACCGTTACGAGCAGTACTTC. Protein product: CASSLGGINRYEQYF.